This T cell receptor (beta chain) was identified in a study of HIV-infected children after antiretroviral therapy interruption. Study at large: Median age was 9.5 years (interruption) and roughly 8 years (continuous). EBV and CMV exposure was recorded in most children. Weeks 0, 48 and 150 were sampled under continuous treatment. Study-wide findings and caveats: Some non-naive CD45RA+ T cells might be present among sorted naive cells.

Stated treatment: PENTA 11 planned treatment interruption arm or continuous ART arm. The germline CDR1 and CDR2 sequences are SQVTM and ANQGSEA. Trimming removed 3 bases from V and 6 bases from J; junction bases left unmatched: 6. The CDR3 sequence is 13 residues long. At least ten counts were recorded for this clonotype. Its specificity is not known. Unique molecular identifiers were included in an RNA-based 3' RACE TCR library. TCRdb called the 3' RACE reads again in MiXCR, with one record for every CDR3 protein. There are 30,000 to 50,000 distinct CDR3 sequences in the sample; around 7% occur only once, and about 1% lies in the top ten.

This clonotype was sampled from a pool of human donors with HIV. The genes are TRBV29-1 and TRBJ2-7; TRBD2 aligns across 9 bases. The specimen was CD45RA+ CD4+ T cells from PBMCs, pooled from several time points, collected from a donor given antiretroviral therapy, either interrupted or continuous. The subset is: naive CD4+ CD45RA+ CD45RO- T cells. The CDR3 loop reads CSVEIAGVFEQYF. The CDR3 nucleotides are TGCAGCGTTGAGATAGCGGGAGTGTTCGAGCAGTACTTC.